This TCR beta chain comes out of a study of early T cells in non-severe SARS-CoV-2 infection. Individual cDNA molecules each received unique molecular identifiers attached to them. TCRdb independently ran MiXCR on the 5' RACE reads; one entry per CDR3 protein. The sample comprises some 64,000 distinct CDR3 sequences, about 10% of which are singletons, and around 15% rests with the top ten. From germline, CDR1 is WNHNN and CDR2 SYGVQD (reference sequence). Germline trimming cut 3 bases from V and 6 bases from J; bases unmatched to any gene: 7. The CDR3 has 14 residues. This clonotype was seen ten or more times. Antigen: not known. Notes on the study in general: Anti-spike CD8 responses were favored by VDJdb matching, which missed private and CD4 specificities.

The source is an adult who was a healthcare worker with PCR-confirmed SARS-CoV-2 infection or an uninfected control (not recorded which). This specimen consisted of whole blood, obtained at baseline. The chain links TRBV10-1 to TRBJ2-7; 8 bases are shared with TRBD1. CDR3 sequence: CASSDLDRVCEQYF. CDR3 nucleotides: TGCGCCAGCAGTGACTTGGACAGGGTATGCGAGCAGTACTTC.